This TCR beta chain derives from a study of T cell repertoires in cytomegalovirus infection. In the study overall: Newly reported HLA-C-restricted and thoroughly characterized HLA-B-restricted CMV epitopes were employed.

TCRdb processed the reads anew with MiXCR; each CDR3 protein has one entry. The sample lists hundreds of thousands of distinct CDR3 sequences, about 33% occurring once. The table lists this clonotype with many counts. Its specificity is unknown. The sequence came from a human donor in good health (CMV status not recorded). Some clones in this sample may be carry-over from other donors' samples. The source material was cultured PBMCs, sampled from culture after CMV antigen stimulation.

The DNA of the CDR3 is TGTGCCAGCAGCTTCCGTAACCCGGATACGCAGTATTTT. It codes for CASSFRNPDTQYF. The chain employs TRBV7-2 and TRBJ2-3, with D unresolved. Germline assignment: CDR1 SGHTA and CDR2 FQGNSA. The CDR3 is made up of 13 amino acids. Trimming pared 3 bases from V and 6 bases from J, leaving 10 bases between.